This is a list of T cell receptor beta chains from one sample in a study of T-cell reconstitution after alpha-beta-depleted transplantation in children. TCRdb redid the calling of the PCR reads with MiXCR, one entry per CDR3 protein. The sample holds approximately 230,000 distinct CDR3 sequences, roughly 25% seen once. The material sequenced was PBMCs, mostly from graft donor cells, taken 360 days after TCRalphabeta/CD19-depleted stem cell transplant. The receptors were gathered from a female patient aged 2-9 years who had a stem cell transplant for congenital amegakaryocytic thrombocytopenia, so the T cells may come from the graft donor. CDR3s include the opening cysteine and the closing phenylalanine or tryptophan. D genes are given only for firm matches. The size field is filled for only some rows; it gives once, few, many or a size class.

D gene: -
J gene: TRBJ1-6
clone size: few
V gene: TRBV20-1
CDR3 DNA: TGCAGTGCTAGAGAAGGGCCGAGAAGTTCACCCCTCCACTTT
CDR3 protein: CSAREGPRSSPLHF

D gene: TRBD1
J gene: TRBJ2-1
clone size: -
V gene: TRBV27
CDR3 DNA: TGTGCCAGCAGTTTTACAGGGGGTTACAATGAGCAGTTCTTC
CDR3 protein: CASSFTGGYNEQFF

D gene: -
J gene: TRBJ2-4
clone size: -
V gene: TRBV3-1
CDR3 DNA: TGTGCCAGCAGCCAAGTCACAAACCGGGACATCCCATTTCAGTACTTC
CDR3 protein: CASSQVTNRDIPFQYF

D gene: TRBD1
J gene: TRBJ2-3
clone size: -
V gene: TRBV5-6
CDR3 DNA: TGTGCCAGCAGCTGGGGCCCAATCTGGGACAGGGACTCAGATACGCAGTATTTT
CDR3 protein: CASSWGPIWDRDSDTQYF

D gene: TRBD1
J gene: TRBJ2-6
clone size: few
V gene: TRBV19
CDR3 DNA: TGTGCCACCTCGGACAGGGGGTCTGGGGCCAACGTCCTGACTTTC
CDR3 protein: CATSDRGSGANVLTF

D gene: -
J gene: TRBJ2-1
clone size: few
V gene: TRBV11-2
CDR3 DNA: TGTGCCAGCAGCCCAGGGTCGTTTTACAATGAGCAGTTCTTC
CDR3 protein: CASSPGSFYNEQFF

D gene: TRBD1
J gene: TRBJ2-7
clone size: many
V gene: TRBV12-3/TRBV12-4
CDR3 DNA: TGTGCCAGCAAACCGGGACAGACCTACGAGCAGTACTTC
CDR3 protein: CASKPGQTYEQYF

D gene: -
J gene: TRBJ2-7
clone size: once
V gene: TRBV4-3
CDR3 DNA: TGCGCCAGCACCCAAGATATGAGAGGGGAGCAGTACTTC
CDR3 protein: CASTQDMRGEQYF

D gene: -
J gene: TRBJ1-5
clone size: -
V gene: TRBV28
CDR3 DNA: TGTGCCAGCAGTTTTCCAATGGAGCCCCAGCATTTT
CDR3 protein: CASSFPMEPQHF

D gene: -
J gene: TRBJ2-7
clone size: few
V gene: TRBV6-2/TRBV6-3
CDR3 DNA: TGTGCCAGCAGTTACCGGTCCAGTAACGAGCAGTACTTC
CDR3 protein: CASSYRSSNEQYF

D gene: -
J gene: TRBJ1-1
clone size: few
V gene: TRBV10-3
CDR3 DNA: TGTGCCATCAGTGAGTTTAACACTGAAGCTTTCTTT
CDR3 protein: CAISEFNTEAFF

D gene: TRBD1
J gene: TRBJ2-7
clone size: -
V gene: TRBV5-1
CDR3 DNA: TGCGCCAGCAGCTTGGTCCAGGGGGCCGACTCGAAAGCTCATGAGCAGTACTTC
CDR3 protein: CASSLVQGADSKAHEQYF

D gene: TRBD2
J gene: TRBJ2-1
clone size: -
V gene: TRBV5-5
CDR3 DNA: TGTGCCAGCAGCTTTGCTTCGCGGGAGGGTCATGAGCAGTTCTTC
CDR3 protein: CASSFASREGHEQFF

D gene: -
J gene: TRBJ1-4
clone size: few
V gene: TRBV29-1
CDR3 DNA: TGCAGCGTTGAATTGGTTGGGACACTCGGTGAAAAACTGTTTTTT
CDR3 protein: CSVELVGTLGEKLFF

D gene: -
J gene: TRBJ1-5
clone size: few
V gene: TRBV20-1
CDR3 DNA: TGCAGTGCTAGTGTCGGGCGGGGAGAACAGCCCCAGCATTTT
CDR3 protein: CSASVGRGEQPQHF

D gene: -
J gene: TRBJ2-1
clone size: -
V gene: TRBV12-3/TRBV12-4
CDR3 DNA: TGTGCCAGCAGGAGCTACTACAATGAGCAGTTCTTC
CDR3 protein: CASRSYYNEQFF

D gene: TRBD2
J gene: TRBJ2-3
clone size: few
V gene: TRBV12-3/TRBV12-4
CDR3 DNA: TGTGCCAGCAGTCTCCAAAAGACTAGCGGGAGGGCAAATACGCAGTATTTT
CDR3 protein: CASSLQKTSGRANTQYF

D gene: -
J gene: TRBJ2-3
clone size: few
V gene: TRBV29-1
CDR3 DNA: TGCAGCGCCGAACTCGCCACAGATACGCAGTATTTT
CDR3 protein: CSAELATDTQYF

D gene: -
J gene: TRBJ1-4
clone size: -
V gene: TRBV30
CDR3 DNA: TGTGCCTGGAGCGGACCTGGGAAAGAAAAACTGTTTTTT
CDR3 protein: CAWSGPGKEKLFF

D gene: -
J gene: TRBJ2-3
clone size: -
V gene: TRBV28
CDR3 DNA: TGTGCCAGCACCACGGTAGGGGCCAATACGCAGTATTTT
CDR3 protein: CASTTVGANTQYF

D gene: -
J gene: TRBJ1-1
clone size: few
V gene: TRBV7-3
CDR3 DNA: TGTGCCAGCGGCACCGGGGGAGTGAACACTGAAGCTTTCTTT
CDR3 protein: CASGTGGVNTEAFF

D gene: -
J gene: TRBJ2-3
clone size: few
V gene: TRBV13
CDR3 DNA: TGTGCCAGCAGCTCCTACGGTGGTACGCAGTATTTT
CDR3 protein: CASSSYGGTQYF

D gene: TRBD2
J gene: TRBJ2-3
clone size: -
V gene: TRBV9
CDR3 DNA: TGTGCCAGCAGCGTAGGAGAGCGGGAGGGCACAGATACGCAGTATTTT
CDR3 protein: CASSVGEREGTDTQYF

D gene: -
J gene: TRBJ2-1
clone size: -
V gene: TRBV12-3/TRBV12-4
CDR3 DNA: TGTGCCAGCAGTTTTATAGGGTTTACCTACAATGAGCAGTTCTTC
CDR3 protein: CASSFIGFTYNEQFF

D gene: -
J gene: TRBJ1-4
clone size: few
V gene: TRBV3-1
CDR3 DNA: TGTGCCAGCAGCCAAGATCACAGGGCGGATGAAAAACTGTTTTTT
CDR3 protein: CASSQDHRADEKLFF

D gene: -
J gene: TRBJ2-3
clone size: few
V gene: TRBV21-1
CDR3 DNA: TGTGCCAGCAGCAAAGTCTCAGGGATGGATACGCAGTATTTT
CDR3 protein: CASSKVSGMDTQYF

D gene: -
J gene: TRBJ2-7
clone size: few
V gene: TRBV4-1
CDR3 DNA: TGCGCCAGCAGCCAAGGGCGGGGAACCTCCTACGAGCAGTACTTC
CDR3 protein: CASSQGRGTSYEQYF

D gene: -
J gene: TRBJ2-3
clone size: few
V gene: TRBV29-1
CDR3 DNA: TGCAGCGTTGGGCCGGATACCCGCACAGATACGCAGTATTTT
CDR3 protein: CSVGPDTRTDTQYF

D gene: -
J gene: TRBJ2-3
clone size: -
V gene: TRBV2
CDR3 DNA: TGTGCCAGCAGAAAAGAGACAGGAAGCACAGATACGCAGTATTTT
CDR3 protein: CASRKETGSTDTQYF

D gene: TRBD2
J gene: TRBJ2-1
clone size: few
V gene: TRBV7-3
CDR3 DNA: TGTGCCAGCAGCCCATCCGTTTCTAGCGGGAGAGATGAGCAGTTCTTC
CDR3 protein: CASSPSVSSGRDEQFF

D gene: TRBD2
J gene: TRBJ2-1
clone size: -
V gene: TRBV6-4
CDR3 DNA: TGTGCCAGCAGTCTCTGGATGGGGCGGGAGGGCCCAGGAGTGTCCTACAATGAGCAGTTCTTC
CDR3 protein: CASSLWMGREGPGVSYNEQFF

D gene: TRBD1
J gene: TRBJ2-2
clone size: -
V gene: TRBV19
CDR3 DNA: TGTGCCACCCGAGTACAGGGGGCGCACCTTAACACCGGGGAGCTGTTTTTT
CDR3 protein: CATRVQGAHLNTGELFF

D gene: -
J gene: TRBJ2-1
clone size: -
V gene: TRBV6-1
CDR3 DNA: TGTGCCACCCGTAGTAGCGGTCCCTACAATGAGCAGTTCTTC
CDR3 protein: CATRSSGPYNEQFF

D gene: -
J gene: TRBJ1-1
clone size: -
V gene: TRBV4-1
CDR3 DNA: TGCGCCAGCAGCCATGCCCCAAAATGGGGGTTGACCACTGAAGCTTTCTTT
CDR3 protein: CASSHAPKWGLTTEAFF

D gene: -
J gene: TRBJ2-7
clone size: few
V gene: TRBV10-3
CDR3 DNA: TGTGCCTCGTGCGGCGGGGACGGCTACGAGCAGTACTTC
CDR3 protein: CASCGGDGYEQYF

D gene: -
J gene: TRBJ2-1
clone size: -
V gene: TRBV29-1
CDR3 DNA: TGCAGCGTTGGGTCTACCTCCTACAATGAGCAGTTCTTC
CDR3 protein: CSVGSTSYNEQFF

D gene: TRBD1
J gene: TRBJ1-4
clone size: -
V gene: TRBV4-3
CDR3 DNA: TGCGCCAGCAGCCAAGATAGCCGACAGGGAGCTAATGAAAAACTGTTTTTT
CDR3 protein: CASSQDSRQGANEKLFF

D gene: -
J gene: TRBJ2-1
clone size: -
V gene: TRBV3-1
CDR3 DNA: TGTGCCAGCAGCCCCCCCGGGGCGGGGATAAATGAGCAGTTCTTC
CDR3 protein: CASSPPGAGINEQFF

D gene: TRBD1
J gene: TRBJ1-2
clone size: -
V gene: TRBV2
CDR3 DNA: TGTGCCAGCAGTGAACAGGGGGCGAACTATGGCTACACCTTC
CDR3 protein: CASSEQGANYGYTF

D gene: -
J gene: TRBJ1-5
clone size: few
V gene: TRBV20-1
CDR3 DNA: TGCAGTGCTAGGCCCGGGTTGTTCCAGCATTTT
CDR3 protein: CSARPGLFQHF

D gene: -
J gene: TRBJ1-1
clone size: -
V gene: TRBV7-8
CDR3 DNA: TGTGCCAGCAGCGTATTCATGCTAGGCACGAACACTGAAGCTTTCTTT
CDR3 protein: CASSVFMLGTNTEAFF

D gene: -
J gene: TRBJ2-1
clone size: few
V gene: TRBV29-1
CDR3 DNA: TGCAGCGTTCTGGACAAGACGAGGGTACAGAATGAGCAGTTCTTC
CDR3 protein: CSVLDKTRVQNEQFF

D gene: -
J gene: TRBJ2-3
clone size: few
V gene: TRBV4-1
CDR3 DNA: TGCGCCAGCAGCCAAGATCCGGGACGGAGATACACAGATACGCAGTATTTT
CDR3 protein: CASSQDPGRRYTDTQYF

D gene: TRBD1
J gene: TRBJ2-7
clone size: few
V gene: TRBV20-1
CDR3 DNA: TGCAGCGCCCGGGACAGCTCCTACGAGCAGTACTTC
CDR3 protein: CSARDSSYEQYF

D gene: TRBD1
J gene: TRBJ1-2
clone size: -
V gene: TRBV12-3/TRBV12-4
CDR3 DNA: TGTGCCAGCAGTTCACAGGGGGCGCTTGGCTACACCTTC
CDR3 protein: CASSSQGALGYTF

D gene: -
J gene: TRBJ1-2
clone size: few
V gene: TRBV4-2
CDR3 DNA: TGTGCCAGCAGCCAACTTCCCGCCAGGGAGGCTGGCTACACCTTC
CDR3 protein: CASSQLPAREAGYTF

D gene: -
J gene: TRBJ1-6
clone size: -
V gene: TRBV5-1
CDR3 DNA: TGCGCCAGCAGCTTGTCTAGGACGGACGGAAATTCACCCCTCCACTTT
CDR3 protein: CASSLSRTDGNSPLHF

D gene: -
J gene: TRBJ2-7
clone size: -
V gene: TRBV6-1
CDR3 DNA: TGTGCCAGCAGCGAGACCGGGACCCTAACCTACGAGCAGTACTTC
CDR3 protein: CASSETGTLTYEQYF

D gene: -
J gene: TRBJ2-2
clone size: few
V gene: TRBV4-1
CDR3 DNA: TGCGCCAGCAGCCAAGGTGGGGTTAGCACCGGGGAGCTGTTTTTT
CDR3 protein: CASSQGGVSTGELFF

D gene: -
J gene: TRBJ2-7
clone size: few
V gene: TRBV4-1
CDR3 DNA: TGCGCCAGCGGTTGGAGAGGGGGAGTTTCCGACGAGCAGTACTTC
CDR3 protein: CASGWRGGVSDEQYF

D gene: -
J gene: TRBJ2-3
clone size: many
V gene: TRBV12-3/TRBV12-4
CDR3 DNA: TGTGCCAGCAGTTTCGGAGATACGCAGTATTTT
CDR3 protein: CASSFGDTQYF

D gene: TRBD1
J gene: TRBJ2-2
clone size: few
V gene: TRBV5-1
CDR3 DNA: TGCGCCAGCAGCTTGGGTACAGGGGAGAACACCGGGGAGCTGTTTTTT
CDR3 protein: CASSLGTGENTGELFF

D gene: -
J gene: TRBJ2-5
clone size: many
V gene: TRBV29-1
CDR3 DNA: TGCAGCGTTGAGACAGCTCAAGAGACCCAGTACTTC
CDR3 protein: CSVETAQETQYF

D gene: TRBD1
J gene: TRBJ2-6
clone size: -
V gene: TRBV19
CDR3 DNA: TGTGCCACCAAGATGACAGGGCCCTACTCTGGGGCCAACGTCCTGACTTTC
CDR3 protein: CATKMTGPYSGANVLTF

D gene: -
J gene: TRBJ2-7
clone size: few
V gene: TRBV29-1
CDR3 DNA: TGCAGCGTTGTAGCGAGCTACGAGCAGTACTTC
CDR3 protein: CSVVASYEQYF

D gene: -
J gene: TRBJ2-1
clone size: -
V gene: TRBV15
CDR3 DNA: TGTGCCACCAGCCCCCTGGTTTTGCTGTGGGACAATGAGCAGTTCTTC
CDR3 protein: CATSPLVLLWDNEQFF

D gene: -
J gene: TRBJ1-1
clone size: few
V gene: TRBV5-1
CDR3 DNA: TGCGCCAGCAGCTTGGGAACCAGGGAGAACACTGAAGCTTTCTTT
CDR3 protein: CASSLGTRENTEAFF

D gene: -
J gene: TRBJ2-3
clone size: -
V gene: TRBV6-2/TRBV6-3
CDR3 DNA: TGTGCCAGCAGTTACTCGCTCAGACCACCGGATACGCAGTATTTT
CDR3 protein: CASSYSLRPPDTQYF

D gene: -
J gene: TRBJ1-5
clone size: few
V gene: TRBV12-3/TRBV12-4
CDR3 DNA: TGTGCCAGCAGTCATCAGGGCGGGAATCAGCCCCAGCATTTT
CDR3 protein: CASSHQGGNQPQHF

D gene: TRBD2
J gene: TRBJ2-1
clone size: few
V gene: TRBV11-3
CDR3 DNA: TGTGCCAGCAGCGTAAGGACTAGACACAATGAGCAGTTCTTC
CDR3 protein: CASSVRTRHNEQFF